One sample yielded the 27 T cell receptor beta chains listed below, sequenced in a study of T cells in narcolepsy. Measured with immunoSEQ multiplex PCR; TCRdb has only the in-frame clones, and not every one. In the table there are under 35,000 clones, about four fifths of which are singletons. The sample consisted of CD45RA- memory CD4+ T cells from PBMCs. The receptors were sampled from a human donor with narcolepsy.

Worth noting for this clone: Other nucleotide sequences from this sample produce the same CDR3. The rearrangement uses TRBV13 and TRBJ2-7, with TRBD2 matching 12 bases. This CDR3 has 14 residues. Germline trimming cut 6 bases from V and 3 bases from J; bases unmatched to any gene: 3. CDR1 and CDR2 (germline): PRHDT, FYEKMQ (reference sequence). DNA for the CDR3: TGTGCCAGCAGTCCACTAGCGGGAGGCTACGAGCAGTACTTC. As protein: CASSPLAGGYEQYF.

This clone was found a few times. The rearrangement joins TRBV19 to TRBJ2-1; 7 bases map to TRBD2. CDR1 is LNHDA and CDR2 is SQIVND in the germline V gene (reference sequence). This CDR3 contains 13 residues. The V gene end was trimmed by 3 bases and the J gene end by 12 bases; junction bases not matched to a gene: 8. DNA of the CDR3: TGTGCCAGTAGTATCGGCGGGACTAAATCGCAGTTCTTC. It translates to CASSIGGTKSQFF.

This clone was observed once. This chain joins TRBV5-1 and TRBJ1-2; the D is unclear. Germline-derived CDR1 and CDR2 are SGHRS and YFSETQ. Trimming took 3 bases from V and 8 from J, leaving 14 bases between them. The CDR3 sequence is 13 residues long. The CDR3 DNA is TGCGCCAGCAGCTCGGCCGAGGGTACAGGCTACACCTTC. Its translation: CASSSAEGTGYTF.

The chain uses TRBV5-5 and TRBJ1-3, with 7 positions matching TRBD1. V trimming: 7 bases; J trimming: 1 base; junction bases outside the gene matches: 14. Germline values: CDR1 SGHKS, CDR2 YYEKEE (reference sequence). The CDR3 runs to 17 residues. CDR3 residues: CASAHRGTARSGNTIYF. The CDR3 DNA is TGTGCCAGCGCGCATCGAGGGACAGCGAGATCTGGAAACACCATATATTTT.

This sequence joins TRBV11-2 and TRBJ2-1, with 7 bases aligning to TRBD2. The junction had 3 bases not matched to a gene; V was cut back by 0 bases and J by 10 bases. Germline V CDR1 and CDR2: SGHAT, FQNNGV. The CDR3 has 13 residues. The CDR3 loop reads CASSLEPAGEQFF. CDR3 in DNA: TGTGCCAGCAGCTTAGAGCCAGCGGGGGAGCAGTTCTTC.

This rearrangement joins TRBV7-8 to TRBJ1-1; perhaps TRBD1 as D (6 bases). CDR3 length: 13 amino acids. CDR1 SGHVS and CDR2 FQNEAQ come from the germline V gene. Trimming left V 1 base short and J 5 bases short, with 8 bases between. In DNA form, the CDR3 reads TGTGCCAGCAGCTTAGATACAGGGACTGAAGCTTTCTTT. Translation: CASSLDTGTEAFF.

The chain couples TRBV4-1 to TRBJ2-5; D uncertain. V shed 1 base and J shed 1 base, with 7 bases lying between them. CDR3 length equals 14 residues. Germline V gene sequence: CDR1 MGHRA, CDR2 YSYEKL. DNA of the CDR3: TGCGCCAGCAGCCAAGCGGCCCTCCAAGAGACCCAGTACTTC. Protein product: CASSQAALQETQYF.

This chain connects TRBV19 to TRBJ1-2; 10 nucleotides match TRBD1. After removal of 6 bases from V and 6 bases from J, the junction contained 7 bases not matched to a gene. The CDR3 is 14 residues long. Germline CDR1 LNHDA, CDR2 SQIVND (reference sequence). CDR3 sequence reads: CASSQDRGMDGYTF. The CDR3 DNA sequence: TGTGCCAGTAGCCAGGACAGGGGGATGGATGGCTACACCTTC.

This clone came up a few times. The CDR3 region is CASSAPYTEAFF. The CDR3 DNA reads as TGTGCCAGCAGCGCACCTTACACTGAAGCTTTCTTT. The rearrangement joins TRBV9 to TRBJ1-1; the D is unclear. CDR1 and CDR2 from the germline V gene are SGDLS and YYNGEE. V lost 3 bases to trimming and J lost 3 bases, with 6 bases between them. The length of the CDR3 is 12 residues.

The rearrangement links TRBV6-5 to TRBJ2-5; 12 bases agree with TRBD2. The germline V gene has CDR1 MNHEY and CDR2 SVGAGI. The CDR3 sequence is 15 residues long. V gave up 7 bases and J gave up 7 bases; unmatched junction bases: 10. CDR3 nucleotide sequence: TGTGCCAGCACCCAGACTAGCGGGGGTCGGGGGACCCAGTACTTC. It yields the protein CASTQTSGGRGTQYF.

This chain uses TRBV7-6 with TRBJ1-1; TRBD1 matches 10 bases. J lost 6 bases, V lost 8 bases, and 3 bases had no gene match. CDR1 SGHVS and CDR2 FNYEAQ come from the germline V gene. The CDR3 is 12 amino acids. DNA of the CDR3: TGTGCCAGCGGGACAGGGGTCTCTGAAGCTTTCTTT. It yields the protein CASGTGVSEAFF.

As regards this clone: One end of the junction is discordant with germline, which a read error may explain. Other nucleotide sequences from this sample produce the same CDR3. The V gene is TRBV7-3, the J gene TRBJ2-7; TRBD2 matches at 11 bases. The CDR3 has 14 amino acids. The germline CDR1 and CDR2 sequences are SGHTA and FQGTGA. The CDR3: CASSLTSGSLEQYF. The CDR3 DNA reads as TGTGCCAGCAGCCTAACTAGCGGGAGCCTCGAGCAGTACTTC. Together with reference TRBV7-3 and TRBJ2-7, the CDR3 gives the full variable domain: GAGVSQTPSNKVTEKGKYVELRCDPISGHTALYWYRQSLGQGPEFLIYFQGTGAADDSGLPNDRFFAVRPEGSVSTLKIQRTERGDSAVYLCASSLTSGSLEQYFGPGTRLTVT.

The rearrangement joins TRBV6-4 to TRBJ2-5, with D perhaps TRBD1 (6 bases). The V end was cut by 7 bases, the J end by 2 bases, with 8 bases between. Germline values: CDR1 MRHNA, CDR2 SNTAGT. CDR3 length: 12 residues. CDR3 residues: CASNDRQETQYF. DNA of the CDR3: TGTGCCAGCAACGACAGGCAAGAGACCCAGTACTTC.

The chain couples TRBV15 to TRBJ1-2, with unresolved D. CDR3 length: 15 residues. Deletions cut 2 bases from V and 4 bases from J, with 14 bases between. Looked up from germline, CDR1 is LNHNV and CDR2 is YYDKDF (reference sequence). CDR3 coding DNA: TGTGCCACCAGCAGACCCGCAGGAGGCGGCTATGGCTACACCTTC. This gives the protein CATSRPAGGGYGYTF.

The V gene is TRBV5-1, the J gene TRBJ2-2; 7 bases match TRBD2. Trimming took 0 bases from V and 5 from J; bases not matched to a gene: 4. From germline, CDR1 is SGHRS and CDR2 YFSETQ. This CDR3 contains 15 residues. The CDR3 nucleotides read TGCGCCAGCAGCTTGGCCGCTAGCGGAACCGGGGAGCTGTTTTTT. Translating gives CASSLAASGTGELFF.

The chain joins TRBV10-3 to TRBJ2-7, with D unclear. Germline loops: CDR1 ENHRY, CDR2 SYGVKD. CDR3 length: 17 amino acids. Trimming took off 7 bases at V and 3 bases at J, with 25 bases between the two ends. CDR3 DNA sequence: TGTGCCATCACCCCGGATCGGAAGGGCCAAGCGATCTACGAGCAGTACTTC. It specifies CAITPDRKGQAIYEQYF.

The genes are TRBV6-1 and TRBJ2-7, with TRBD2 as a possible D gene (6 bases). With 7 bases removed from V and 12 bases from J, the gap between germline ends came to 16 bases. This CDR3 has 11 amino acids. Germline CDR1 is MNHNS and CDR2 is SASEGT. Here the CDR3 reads CASNLADLVYF. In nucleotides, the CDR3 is TGTGCCAGCAACTTAGCGGACCTGGTGTACTTC.

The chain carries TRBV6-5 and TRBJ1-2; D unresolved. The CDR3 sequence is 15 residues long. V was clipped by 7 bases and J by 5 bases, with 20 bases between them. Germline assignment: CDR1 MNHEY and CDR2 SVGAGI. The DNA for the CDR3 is TGTGCCAGCACTGCGTCCTGGACCGCCGAGTATGGCTACACCTTC. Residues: CASTASWTAEYGYTF.

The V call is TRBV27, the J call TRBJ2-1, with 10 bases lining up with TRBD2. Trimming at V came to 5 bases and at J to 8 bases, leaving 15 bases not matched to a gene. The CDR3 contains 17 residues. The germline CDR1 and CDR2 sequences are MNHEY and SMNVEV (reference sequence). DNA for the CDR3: TGTGCCAGCAGTAATCAACTGGCTAGCGGGAGTAAGGATGAGCAGTTCTTC. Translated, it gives CASSNQLASGSKDEQFF.

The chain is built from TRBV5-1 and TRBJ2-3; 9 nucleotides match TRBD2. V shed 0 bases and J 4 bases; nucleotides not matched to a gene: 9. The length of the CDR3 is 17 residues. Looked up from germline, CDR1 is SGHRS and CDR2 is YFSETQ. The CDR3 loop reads CASSLERGLAGSDTQYF. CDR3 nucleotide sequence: TGCGCCAGCAGCTTGGAGAGGGGGCTAGCGGGATCAGATACGCAGTATTTT.

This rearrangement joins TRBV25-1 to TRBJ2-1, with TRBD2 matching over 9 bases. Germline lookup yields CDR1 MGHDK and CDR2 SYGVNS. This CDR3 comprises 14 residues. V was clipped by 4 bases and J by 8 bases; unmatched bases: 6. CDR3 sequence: CASSVSGRSDEQFF. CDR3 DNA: TGTGCCAGCAGTGTCAGCGGGAGGTCTGATGAGCAGTTCTTC.

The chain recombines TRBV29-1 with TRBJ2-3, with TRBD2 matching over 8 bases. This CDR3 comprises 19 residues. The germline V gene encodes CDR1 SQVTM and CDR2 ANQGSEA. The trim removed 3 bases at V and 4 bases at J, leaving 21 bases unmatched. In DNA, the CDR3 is TGCAGCGTTGAGGTTCGGCGCCTAGCGGGCCCAACGGTGTCAGATACGCAGTATTTT. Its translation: CSVEVRRLAGPTVSDTQYF.

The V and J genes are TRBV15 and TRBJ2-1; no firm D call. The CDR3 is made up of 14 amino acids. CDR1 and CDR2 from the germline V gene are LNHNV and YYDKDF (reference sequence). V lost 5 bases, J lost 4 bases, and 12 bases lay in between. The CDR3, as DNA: TGTGCCACCAGCCAAGGTGGCAGTTACAATGAGCAGTTCTTC. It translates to CATSQGGSYNEQFF.

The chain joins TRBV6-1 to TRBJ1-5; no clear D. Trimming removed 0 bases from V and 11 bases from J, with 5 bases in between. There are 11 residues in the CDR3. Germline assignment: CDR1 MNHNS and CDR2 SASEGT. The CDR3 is CASSEARTQHF. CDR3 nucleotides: TGTGCCAGCAGTGAAGCGAGGACCCAGCATTTT.

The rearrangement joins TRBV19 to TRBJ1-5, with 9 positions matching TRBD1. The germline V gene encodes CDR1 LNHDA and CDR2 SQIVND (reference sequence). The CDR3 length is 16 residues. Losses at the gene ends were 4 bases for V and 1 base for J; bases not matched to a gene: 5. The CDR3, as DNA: TGTGCCAGTAGTAGAGGGACAGGGATAAGCAATCAGCCCCAGCATTTT. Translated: CASSRGTGISNQPQHF.

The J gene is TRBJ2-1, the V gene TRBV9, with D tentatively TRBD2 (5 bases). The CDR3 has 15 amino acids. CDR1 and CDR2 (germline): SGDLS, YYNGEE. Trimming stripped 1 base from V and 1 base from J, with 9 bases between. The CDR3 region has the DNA TGTGCCAGCAGCGTATTGGGAGCTTCCTACAATGAGCAGTTCTTC. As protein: CASSVLGASYNEQFF.

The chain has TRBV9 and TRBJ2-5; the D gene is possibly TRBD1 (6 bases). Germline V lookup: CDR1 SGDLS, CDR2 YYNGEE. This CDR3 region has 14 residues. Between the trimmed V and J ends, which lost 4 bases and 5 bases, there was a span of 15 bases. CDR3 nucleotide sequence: TGTGCCAGCAGCATCCGGACGCAGGGGGAGACCCAGTACTTC. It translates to CASSIRTQGETQYF.